This T cell receptor beta chain was found in a study of T cell responses to AZD1222 COVID-19 vaccine. Study outcomes and limitations: Possibly, clonal diversity was underestimated; donors were largely white British and included more females.

TCRdb's copy holds only in-frame clones and misses some; the assay was immunoSEQ multiplex PCR. The sample shows 140,000 or so clones, more than 90% of them seen only once. A note on this clone: The antigen remains undetermined.

Germline lookup yields CDR1 SGHVS and CDR2 FQNEAQ. The CDR3 loop spans 15 amino acids. V gave up 4 bases and J gave up 0 bases; unmatched junction bases: 6. The chain carries TRBV7-8 and TRBJ2-7, with 7 positions matching TRBD1. This clonotype was obtained from an adult in good health. This specimen was peripheral blood, taken on day 0 of AZD1222 vaccination. CDR3 protein: CASSSRRDSSYEQYF. CDR3 bases: TGTGCCAGCAGCTCCCGCCGGGACAGCTCCTACGAGCAGTACTTC.